This T cell receptor beta chain was recorded in a study of T cell repertoires in cytomegalovirus infection. TCRdb re-analysed the reads in MiXCR, keeping a single row per CDR3 protein. The sample includes about 47,000 distinct CDR3 sequences, approximately 19% of them seen just once. CDR3 length equals 15 residues. The germline V gene encodes CDR1 MNHNS and CDR2 SASEGT. V gave up 6 bases and J gave up 4 bases; unmatched junction bases: 7. In the case of this clonotype: Its antigen is not known.

The chain joins TRBV6-1 to TRBJ2-3; 10 bases line up with TRBD2. The sample in question was CD8+ T cells from cultured PBMCs, obtained from culture after CMV antigen stimulation. The source is a human donor in good health (CMV status not recorded). Some clones in this sample may be carry-over from other donors' samples. CDR3 sequence reads: CASRDGTSDADTQYF. CDR3 nucleotides: TGTGCCAGCAGAGACGGGACTAGCGACGCAGATACGCAGTATTTT.